This TCR beta chain is drawn from a study of identical twins. A universal primer site was incorporated via template switching, and the cDNA contained unique molecular identifiers. TCRdb reprocessed the 5' RACE reads with MiXCR, giving one entry per CDR3 protein. The sample holds roughly 250,000 distinct CDR3 sequences, around an eighth seen once. Germline V gene data show CDR1 as ENHRY and CDR2 as SYGVKD. Trimming removed 6 bases at V and 0 bases at J, with 12 bases between. The CDR3 is 14 residues long. This clonotype was seen a few times. Sequences were obtained from memory (CD45RO+) T cells sorted from blood. This receptor was taken from a woman aged 18-35 years in good health. V gene TRBV10-3 combines with J gene TRBJ2-7; D unclear. CDR3 DNA sequence: TGTGCCATCAGGAGGACCTTGAGCTCCTACGAGCAGTACTTC. This sequence encodes CAIRRTLSSYEQYF.